This T cell receptor beta chain was found in a study of technical replicates of blood from several donors. Germline-derived CDR1 and CDR2 are LGHNA and YSLEER. CDR3 length: 15 amino acids. Trimming cost V 4 bases and J 2 bases, with 11 bases left between them. Sequenced by immunoSEQ multiplex PCR; TCRdb stores in-frame clones only, minus some. The sample lists tens of thousands of clones, roughly 90% occurring once. Material for sequencing was T cells isolated from PBMCs. The source is a human donor in good health. The rearrangement links TRBV4-3 to TRBJ2-2; D might be TRBD1 (6 bases). Here the CDR3 DNA reads TGCGCCAGCAGCCCCGACAGGACAAACACCGGGGAGCTGTTTTTT. Protein product: CASSPDRTNTGELFF.